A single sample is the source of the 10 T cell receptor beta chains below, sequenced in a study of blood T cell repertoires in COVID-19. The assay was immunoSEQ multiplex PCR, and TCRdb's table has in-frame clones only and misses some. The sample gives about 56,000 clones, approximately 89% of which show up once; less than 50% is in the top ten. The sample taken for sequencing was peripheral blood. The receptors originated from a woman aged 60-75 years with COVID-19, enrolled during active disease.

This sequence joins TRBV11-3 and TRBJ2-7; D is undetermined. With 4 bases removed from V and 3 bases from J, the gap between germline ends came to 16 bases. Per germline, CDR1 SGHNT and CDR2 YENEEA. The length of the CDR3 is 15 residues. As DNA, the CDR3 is TGTGCCAGCAGCTCCCCCGGTAAAAACCTCTACGAGCAGTACTTC. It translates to CASSSPGKNLYEQYF.

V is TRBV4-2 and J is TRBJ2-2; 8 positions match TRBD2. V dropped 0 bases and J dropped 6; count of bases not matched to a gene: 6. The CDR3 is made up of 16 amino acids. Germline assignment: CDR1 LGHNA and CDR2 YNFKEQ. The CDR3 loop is CASSQDGFSGAGELFF. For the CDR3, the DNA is TGTGCCAGCAGCCAAGACGGCTTTAGCGGGGCCGGGGAGCTGTTTTTT.

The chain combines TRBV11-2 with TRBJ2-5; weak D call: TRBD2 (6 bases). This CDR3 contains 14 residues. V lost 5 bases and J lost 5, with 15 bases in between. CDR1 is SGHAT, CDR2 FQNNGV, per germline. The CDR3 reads CASSPRLEGETQYF. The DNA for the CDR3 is TGTGCCAGCAGCCCCAGGTTGGAGGGCGAGACCCAGTACTTC.

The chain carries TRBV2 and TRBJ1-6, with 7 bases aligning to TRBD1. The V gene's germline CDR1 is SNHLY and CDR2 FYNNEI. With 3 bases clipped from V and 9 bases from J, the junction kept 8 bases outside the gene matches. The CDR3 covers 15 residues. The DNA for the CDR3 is TGTGCCAGCAGTGAGATAGGGGGCCTTTCTTCACCCCTCCACTTT. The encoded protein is CASSEIGGLSSPLHF. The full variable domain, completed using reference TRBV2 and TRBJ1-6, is EPEVTQTPSHQVTQMGQEVILRCVPISNHLYFYWYRQILGQKVEFLVSFYNNEISEKSEIFDDQFSVERPDGSNFTLKIRSTKLEDSAMYFCASSEIGGLSSPLHFGNGTRLTVT.

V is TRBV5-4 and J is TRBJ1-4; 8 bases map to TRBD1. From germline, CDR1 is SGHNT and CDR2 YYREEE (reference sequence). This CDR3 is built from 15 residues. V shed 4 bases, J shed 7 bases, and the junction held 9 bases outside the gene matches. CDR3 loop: CASSDGQGVGEKLFF. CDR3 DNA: TGTGCCAGCAGCGACGGACAGGGAGTAGGTGAAAAACTGTTTTTT.

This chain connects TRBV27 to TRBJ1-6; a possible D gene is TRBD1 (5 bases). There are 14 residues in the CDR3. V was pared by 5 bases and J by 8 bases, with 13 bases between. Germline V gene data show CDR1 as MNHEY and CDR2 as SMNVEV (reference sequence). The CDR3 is CASSLRDLYSPLHF. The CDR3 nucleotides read TGTGCCAGCAGTCTCCGGGACTTATATTCACCCCTCCACTTT.

CDR3 sequence reads: CASSTSQDSYEQYF. DNA of the CDR3: TGTGCCAGCAGCACCTCCCAAGACAGCTACGAGCAGTACTTC. V is TRBV7-9 and J is TRBJ2-7; D possibly corresponds to TRBD1 (5 bases). The germline CDR1 and CDR2 sequences are SEHNR and FQNEAQ (reference sequence). This CDR3 spans 14 amino acids. V was cut by 5 bases and J by 3 bases, with 14 bases left in between.

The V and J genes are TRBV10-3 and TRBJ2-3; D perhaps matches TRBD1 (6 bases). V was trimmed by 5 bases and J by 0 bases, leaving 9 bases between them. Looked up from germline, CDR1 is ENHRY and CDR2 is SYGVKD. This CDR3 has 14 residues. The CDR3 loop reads CAISPQGSTDTQYF. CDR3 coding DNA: TGTGCCATCAGTCCACAGGGAAGCACAGATACGCAGTATTTT.

Here the CDR3 reads CASSAYRVQYF. In DNA form, the CDR3 reads TGTGCCAGCAGCGCATACAGGGTGCAGTACTTC. The V gene is TRBV6-5, the J gene TRBJ2-7; D is perhaps TRBD1 (6 bases). This CDR3 has 11 residues. V was shortened by 6 bases and J by 9 bases, with 12 bases between the two germline ends. Germline V CDR1 and CDR2: MNHEY, SVGAGI.

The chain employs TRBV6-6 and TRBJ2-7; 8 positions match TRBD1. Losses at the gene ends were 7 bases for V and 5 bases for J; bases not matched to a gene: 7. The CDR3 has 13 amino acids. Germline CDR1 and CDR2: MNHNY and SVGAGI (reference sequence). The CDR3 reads CASIAPGGDEQYF. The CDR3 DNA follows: TGTGCCAGCATTGCCCCAGGGGGCGACGAGCAGTACTTC.